The following is a TCR beta chain sequence with its context. This sample stems from a study of CD8+ T cells in alopecia areata. TCR sequencing used cDNA made by reverse transcription of extracted RNA. The assay was immunoSEQ multiplex PCR, and TCRdb's table has in-frame clones only and misses some. The sample shows approximately 200,000 clones, 60% to 70% of them seen only once. The V gene lost 3 bases and the J gene lost 11 bases, with 12 bases spanning the gap. In germline, CDR1 is SNHLY, CDR2 FYNNEI. The CDR3 is 12 residues long. This sample's treatment: oral pan-JAK inhibitor, 5-10 mg twice daily. The J gene is TRBJ2-3, the V gene TRBV2, with D hard to call. This material consisted of CD4+ T cells sorted from blood, taken at week 4, from a patient treated with tofacitinib. This receptor was taken from a human donor with alopecia areata. The CDR3 protein is CASSEDTWGQYF. In nucleotides, the CDR3 is TGTGCCAGCAGTGAGGATACTTGGGGGCAGTATTTT.